These 9 T cell receptor beta chains were sequenced from one sample in a study of shared clonotypes between healthy human individuals. Clones were read by immunoSEQ multiplex PCR, and TCRdb kept only the in-frame ones, dropping some. Seen here are around 1.9 million clones, under 95% observed once, and the top ten hold 1.5% to 2%. Naivety among CD8 cells was defined by CD45RO negativity and positive CCR7 selection, thereby excluding terminally differentiated effector memory CD45RA+ cells. The sample was naive CD8+ T cells from PBMCs. Source of these receptors: a man aged 18-30 years in good health. Some clones in this sample may be carry-over from other donors' samples.

This clone is a singleton in its sample. This chain's CDR3 is CASSSDRGPEGYTF. CDR3 DNA: TGTGCCAGCAGCTCGGACAGGGGGCCTGAGGGCTACACCTTC. The rearrangement uses TRBV13 and TRBJ1-2, with TRBD1 matching over 11 bases. This CDR3 has 14 residues. Germline CDR1 is PRHDT and CDR2 is FYEKMQ (reference sequence). The junction had 6 bases not matched to a gene; V was cut back by 4 bases and J by 8 bases. The variable domain in full, completed from reference TRBV13 and TRBJ1-2, reads AAGVIQSPRHLIKEKRETATLKCYPIPRHDTVYWYQQGPGQDPQFLISFYEKMQSDKGSIPDRFSAQQFSDYHSELNMSSLELGDSALYFCASSSDRGPEGYTFGSGTRLTVV.

J is TRBJ2-3 and V is TRBV11-2; 11 bases are shared with TRBD2. Germline lookup yields CDR1 SGHAT and CDR2 FQNNGV. The CDR3 runs to 16 residues. Trimming at V came to 5 bases and at J to 2 bases, leaving 6 bases not matched to a gene. CDR3 coding DNA: TGTGCCAGCAGCCCCTTAGCGGGAGGGCCCACAGATACGCAGTATTTT. It specifies CASSPLAGGPTDTQYF.

The CDR3 DNA sequence: TGTGCCAGCAGTCTCCAGGGAATAGTTTACAATGAGCAGTTCTTC. This sequence encodes CASSLQGIVYNEQFF. The chain links TRBV28 to TRBJ2-1; TRBD1 is a possible D gene (5 bases). CDR3 length: 15 amino acids. Trimming stripped 5 bases from V and 4 bases from J, with 15 bases between. The germline gives CDR1 MDHEN, CDR2 SYDVKM.

CDR3 DNA: TGTGCCAGCAGTTTCGGGGCCACCTCCTACGAGCAGTACTTC. It yields the protein CASSFGATSYEQYF. The chain carries TRBV28 and TRBJ2-7, with D perhaps being TRBD1 or TRBD2 (5 bases each). Germline V gene data show CDR1 as MDHEN and CDR2 as SYDVKM. V was cut by 3 bases and J by 0 bases, with 9 bases left in between. This CDR3 spans 14 amino acids.

This rearrangement joins TRBV14 to TRBJ1-2; a weak D match, TRBD1 (5 bases). CDR3 length: 14 residues. Trimming shortened V by 5 bases and J by 5 bases, and 15 bases separated the two germline ends. Looked up from germline, CDR1 is SGHDN and CDR2 is FVKESK. Here the CDR3 reads CASSTRGGNYGYTF. As DNA, the CDR3 is TGTGCCAGCAGCACCCGGGGGGGGAATTATGGCTACACCTTC.

V usage is TRBV19 and J usage is TRBJ2-1; no clear D gene. Deletions cut 2 bases from V and 8 bases from J, with 10 bases between. This CDR3 region has 13 residues. Germline V lookup: CDR1 LNHDA, CDR2 SQIVND (reference sequence). The CDR3 region has the DNA TGTGCCAGTAGTATACGGCTGCCGGATGAGCAGTTCTTC. The encoded protein is CASSIRLPDEQFF.

This clone was observed a handful of times. The V call is TRBV6-6, the J call TRBJ2-2, with D uncertain. The CDR3 sequence is 13 residues long. Germline V gene sequence: CDR1 MNHNY, CDR2 SVGAGI (reference sequence). Trimming removed 7 bases at V and 1 base at J, with 7 bases between. The CDR3: CASTYLNTGELFF. The CDR3 DNA reads TGTGCCAGCACCTACCTGAACACCGGGGAGCTGTTTTTT.

The CDR3 region is CASSGTSGYYEQYF. CDR3 coding DNA: TGCGCCAGCAGTGGGACTAGCGGTTACTACGAGCAGTACTTC. This chain links TRBV10-2 with TRBJ2-7; 10 bases map to TRBD2. Germline V gene sequence: CDR1 WSHSY, CDR2 SAAADI. V shed 4 bases and J 3 bases; nucleotides not matched to a gene: 3. This CDR3 comprises 14 residues.

This chain joins TRBV11-2 and TRBJ1-1; D is uncertain. The V end was cut by 5 bases, the J end by 5 bases, with 21 bases between. The CDR3 is made up of 16 amino acids. The germline gives CDR1 SGHAT, CDR2 FQNNGV. The CDR3 loop is CASSTKSPATGTEAFF. In DNA form, the CDR3 reads TGTGCCAGCAGCACAAAGTCGCCTGCGACGGGGACTGAAGCTTTCTTT.